This T cell receptor (beta chain) was profiled in a study of Graves' ophthalmopathy and Graves' hyperthyroidism. Overall study findings and caveats: Most expanded thyroid clonotypes above 0.001 frequency also appeared in blood. Ophthalmopathy progression cases were predicted by the model with 70.59% sensitivity and 72% to 80% specificity.

For repertoire sequencing, the TCR beta CDR3 regions were amplified from RNA transcripts. HTBI primers primed a first-round RT-PCR, and a second-round multiplex PCR followed. TCRdb ran MiXCR on the multiplex PCR reads and lists one entry per CDR3 protein. The repertoire holds 300,000 to 400,000 distinct CDR3 sequences, with roughly a sixth as singletons. CDR1 is SGHVS and CDR2 is FQNEAQ in the germline V gene. V gave up 6 bases and J gave up 0 bases, with 18 bases separating them. The CDR3 loop spans 17 amino acids. This clonotype was seen many times. Its antigen is currently unknown. This chain joins TRBV7-8 and TRBJ1-5; D remains unclear. Input material: peripheral blood. This clonotype was sampled from an adult man with Graves' ophthalmopathy. The CDR3 sequence is CASSHQAPMYSNQPQHF. The CDR3, as DNA: TGTGCCAGCAGTCATCAAGCCCCGATGTATAGCAATCAGCCCCAGCATTTT.